This T cell receptor (beta chain) originates from a study of T cells in Graves' hyperthyroidism and ophthalmopathy. About the study: Pretreatment peripheral blood was obtained at initial diagnosis. Study-wide results and limits: Appearing also in blood were most of the thyroid clonotypes expanded above 0.001.

This CDR3 region has 13 residues. Trimming took 5 bases from V and 4 from J; bases not matched to a gene: 4. Germline CDR1 is SGHTA and CDR2 is FQGNSA. Researchers took RNA transcripts and amplified the TCR beta CDR3 regions from them. TCR CDR3 regions were first amplified by RT-PCR with HTBI primers. TCRdb passed the multiplex PCR reads through MiXCR, listing each CDR3 protein once. In the table there are around 800,000 distinct CDR3 sequences, 38% of which are singletons. Graves' hyperthyroidism showing no ophthalmopathy progression within 18 months was considered stable. Any patient presenting with uncontrolled infection, other autoimmune disease, pregnancy or lactation was left out. This clonotype was recorded many times. Antigen specificity is unknown.

This rearrangement joins TRBV7-2 to TRBJ2-5; 7 bases match TRBD2. The sequence came from a man between 18 and 29 years old with Graves' hyperthyroidism. Source material: blood. The CDR3 bases are TGTGCCAGCAGCCCAGTAGCGGGAGAGACCCAGTACTTC. It yields the protein CASSPVAGETQYF.